Following are 9 T cell receptor beta chains from one sample sequenced in a study of vaccination and CD4 T cells after COVID-19. At the Johns Hopkins FTIC core, DNA taken from cultured CD4+ T cells was sequenced by way of the Oncomine TCR Beta short-read assay. TCRdb recomputed calls from the PCR reads with MiXCR, one row per CDR3 protein. The repertoire includes approximately 14,000 distinct CDR3 sequences, about 74% of them detected once, and 15% to 20% sits in the top ten. Antigens for these TCRs are unknown. Stated treatment: approximately 9-day PBMC culture with coronavirus spike peptide pools or control peptides (ViraFEST assay). Source material: CD4+ T cells from blood, cultured in vitro. The origin of the receptors is a human donor who had recovered from COVID-19.

This clonotype was observed a handful of times. The chain employs TRBV29-1 and TRBJ2-2; TRBD1 is a possible D gene (6 bases). Germline V lookup: CDR1 SQVTM, CDR2 ANQGSEA. The CDR3 is made up of 13 amino acids. V lost 4 bases to trimming and J lost 7 bases, with 13 bases between them. This CDR3 reads CSVAGTSNGELFF. DNA for the CDR3: TGCAGCGTTGCCGGGACATCGAACGGGGAGCTGTTTTTT.

The V and J genes are TRBV28 and TRBJ1-2; D uncertain. The length of the CDR3 is 12 residues. With 3 bases removed from V and 0 bases from J, the gap between germline ends came to 2 bases. Germline V CDR1 and CDR2: MDHEN, SYDVKM. The CDR3 DNA reads as TGTGCCAGCAGTTTGCCTAACTATGGCTACACCTTC. The encoded protein is CASSLPNYGYTF.

On this clonotype: One end of the junction fails to match germline, which may point to a read error. V and J are TRBV28 and TRBJ1-2, with D possibly being TRBD1 (5 bases). This CDR3 has 14 amino acids. Germline CDR1 and CDR2: MDHEN and SYDVKM. CDR3 coding DNA: TGTGCCAGCACCCCACCAGAGGGGAACTATGGCTACAGCTTC. Translation gives CASTPPEGNYGYSF.

This chain joins TRBV7-2 and TRBJ2-1; TRBD2 agrees at 9 bases. The CDR3 consists of 17 residues. Germline V gene lookup returns CDR1 SGHTA and CDR2 FQGNSA. With V trimmed by 2 bases and J by 3 bases, 8 bases remained unmatched. CDR3 loop: CASSLLMGAGGYNEQFF. The CDR3 DNA follows: TGTGCCAGCAGCTTACTGATGGGAGCGGGAGGCTACAATGAGCAGTTCTTC. Complete variable domain (other parts from reference TRBV7-2 and TRBJ2-1): GAGVSQSPSNKVTEKGKDVELRCDPISGHTALYWYRQSLGQGLEFLIYFQGNSAPDKSGLPSDRFSAERTGGSVSTLTIQRTQQEDSAVYLCASSLLMGAGGYNEQFFGPGTRLTVL.

In this sample, this clonotype turned up a few times. CDR3 DNA: TGTGCCAGTAGTAGTACCCCAGGGAACGAGCAGTACTTC. Translation: CASSSTPGNEQYF. V usage is TRBV19 and J usage is TRBJ2-7; weak D call: TRBD1 (5 bases). This CDR3 is 13 amino acids long. Germline CDR1 LNHDA, CDR2 SQIVND (reference sequence). V lost 4 bases to trimming and J lost 5 bases, with 12 bases between them. Full variable domain (missing parts from reference TRBV19 and TRBJ2-7): DGGITQSPKYLFRKEGQNVTLSCEQNLNHDAMYWYRQDPGQGLRLIYYSQIVNDFQKGDIAEGYSVSREKKESFPLTVTSAQKNPTAFYLCASSSTPGNEQYFGPGTRLTVT.

This clonotype is categorized as large. The gene calls are TRBV11-2 and TRBJ2-5; 7 bases match TRBD2. CDR1 and CDR2 (germline): SGHAT, FQNNGV. J lost 7 bases, V lost 4 bases, and 9 bases had no gene match. This CDR3 comprises 14 residues. Here the CDR3 DNA reads TGTGCCAGCAGCTCGTCGCGGAGGGAGGGGACCCAGTACTTC. Translation: CASSSSRREGTQYF.

This clonotype was found a few times. The chain is built from TRBV20-1 and TRBJ2-3; D is perhaps TRBD1 (6 bases). The CDR3 covers 12 residues. The germline CDR1 and CDR2 sequences are DFQATT and SNEGSKA (reference sequence). Between the trimmed V and J ends, which lost 6 bases and 3 bases, there was a span of 10 bases. CDR3 bases: TGCAGTGCCGCGGACAGAACAGATACGCAGTATTTT. Its translation: CSAADRTDTQYF.

The chain carries TRBV27 and TRBJ1-5, with D possibly being TRBD1 (6 bases). CDR1 is MNHEY and CDR2 is SMNVEV in the germline V gene (reference sequence). V was pared by 5 bases and J by 8 bases, with 13 bases between. This CDR3 contains 13 residues. CDR3 sequence reads: CASSRGYREPQHF. CDR3 DNA sequence: TGTGCCAGCAGTCGGGGCTACAGGGAGCCCCAGCATTTT.

The chain links TRBV30 to TRBJ2-5; no definite D call. Germline CDR1 GTSNPN, CDR2 SVGIG (reference sequence). The CDR3 is 13 residues long. Trimming took off 4 bases at V and 3 bases at J, with 12 bases between the two ends. Here the CDR3 reads CAWTPLGKETQYF. Here the CDR3 DNA reads TGTGCCTGGACACCTTTAGGGAAAGAGACCCAGTACTTC. Based on the CDR3 plus reference TRBV30 and TRBJ2-5, the full variable domain is SQTIHQWPATLVQPVGSPLSLECTVEGTSNPNLYWYRQAAGRGLQLLFYSVGIGQISSEVPQNLSASRPQDRQFILSSKKLLLSDSGFYLCAWTPLGKETQYFGPGTRLLVL.